This T cell receptor (beta chain) was recovered during a study of type 1 regulatory T cells. Study context: T-allo10 is an in vitro-generated, Tr1-enriched CD4 T cell product specific for alloantigen. Study-level findings and limits: Tr1 cells had a more restricted TCR repertoire than non-Tr1 cells.

The CDR3 covers 15 residues. Germline V CDR1 and CDR2: SGDLS, YYNGEE. Trimming pared 3 bases from V and 0 bases from J, leaving 12 bases between. One entry per CDR3 protein, called by TCRdb with MiXCR from the reads. The sample lists 35,000 to 50,000 distinct CDR3 sequences, roughly an eighth occurring once. There are a few counts of this clonotype. Its antigen is unidentified. The V and J genes are TRBV9 and TRBJ2-5, with D hard to call. Sequenced sample: cultured non-Tr1 T cells, either the whole culture or a sorted T cell fraction (not recorded which). The receptor's source is a human donor in good health. The CDR3 sequence: CASSGPPQYQETQYF. The DNA of the CDR3 is TGTGCCAGCAGCGGCCCACCGCAATACCAAGAGACCCAGTACTTC.